These 5 T cell receptor beta chains were sequenced from one sample in a study of cytomegalovirus exposure and HLA in healthy donors. PCR involved 60 Vbeta and 13 Jbeta primers. Clones were read by immunoSEQ multiplex PCR, and TCRdb kept only the in-frame ones, dropping some. The sample shows about 200,000 clones, about 80% of them seen only once. Source material: PBMCs. The receptors originated from a woman in her 30s in good health and CMV-seronegative.

The chain combines TRBV19 with TRBJ1-2; D is possibly TRBD1 (6 bases). Germline CDR1 and CDR2: LNHDA and SQIVND (reference sequence). The CDR3 length is 11 residues. Between the trimmed V and J ends, which lost 7 bases and 8 bases, there was a span of 11 bases. This chain's CDR3 is CASISGVGYTF. CDR3 bases: TGTGCCAGTATTTCAGGGGTCGGCTACACCTTC.

V usage is TRBV5-4 and J usage is TRBJ1-4; D possibly corresponds to TRBD1 (6 bases). V was cut by 4 bases and J by 7 bases, with 14 bases left in between. CDR3 length equals 14 residues. CDR1 SGHNT and CDR2 YYREEE come from the germline V gene (reference sequence). The CDR3 DNA sequence: TGTGCCAGCAGCCTTCAGGGGAGCCCTGAAAAACTGTTTTTT. It specifies CASSLQGSPEKLFF.

The chain employs TRBV11-2 and TRBJ2-5; D is uncertain. The CDR3 extends over 14 amino acids. Trimming cost V 1 base and J 9 bases, with 15 bases left between them. Germline V gives CDR1 SGHAT, CDR2 FQNNGV. The CDR3 DNA is TGTGCCAGCAGCTTAGTTGTTGGCTCCGAGGCCCAGTACTTC. It is translated as CASSLVVGSEAQYF.

J is TRBJ1-2 and V is TRBV28, with D tentatively TRBD1 (6 bases). The V and J ends lost 0 bases and 4 bases respectively, with 12 bases between them. CDR1 and CDR2 from the germline V gene are MDHEN and SYDVKM. This CDR3 has 15 residues. This CDR3 reads CASSLWGGQGYGYTF. CDR3 nucleotide sequence: TGTGCCAGCAGTTTATGGGGGGGGCAGGGCTATGGCTACACCTTC.

The rearrangement uses TRBV11-2 and TRBJ2-1; D is ambiguous. There are 13 residues in the CDR3. V gave up 6 bases and J gave up 6 bases, with 12 bases separating them. CDR1 is SGHAT, CDR2 FQNNGV, per germline. CDR3 sequence reads: CASRYTTANEQFF. In nucleotides, the CDR3 is TGTGCCAGCAGGTATACTACCGCCAATGAGCAGTTCTTC.